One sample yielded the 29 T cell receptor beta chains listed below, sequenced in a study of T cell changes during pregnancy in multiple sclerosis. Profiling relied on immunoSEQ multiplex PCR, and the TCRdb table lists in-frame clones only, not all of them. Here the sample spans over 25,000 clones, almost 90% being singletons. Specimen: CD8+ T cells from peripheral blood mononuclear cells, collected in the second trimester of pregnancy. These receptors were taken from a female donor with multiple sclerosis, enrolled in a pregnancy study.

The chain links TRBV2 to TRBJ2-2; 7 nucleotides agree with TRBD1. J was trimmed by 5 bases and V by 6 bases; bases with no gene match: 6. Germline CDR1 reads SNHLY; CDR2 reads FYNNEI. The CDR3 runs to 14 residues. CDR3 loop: CASRTGTDTGELFF. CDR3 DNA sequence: TGTGCCAGCAGAACCGGGACAGATACCGGGGAGCTGTTTTTT.

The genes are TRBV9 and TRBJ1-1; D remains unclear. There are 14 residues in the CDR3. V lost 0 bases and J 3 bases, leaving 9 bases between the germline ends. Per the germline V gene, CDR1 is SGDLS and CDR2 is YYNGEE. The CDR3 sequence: CASSVGDDHTEAFF. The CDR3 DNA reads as TGTGCCAGCAGCGTAGGAGATGATCACACTGAAGCTTTCTTT.

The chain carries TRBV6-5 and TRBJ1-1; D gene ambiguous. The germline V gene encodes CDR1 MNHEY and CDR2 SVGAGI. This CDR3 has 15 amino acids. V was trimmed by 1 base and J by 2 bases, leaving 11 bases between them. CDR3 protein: CASSYFREVNTEAFF. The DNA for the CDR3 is TGTGCCAGCAGTTACTTTAGGGAGGTTAACACTGAAGCTTTCTTT.

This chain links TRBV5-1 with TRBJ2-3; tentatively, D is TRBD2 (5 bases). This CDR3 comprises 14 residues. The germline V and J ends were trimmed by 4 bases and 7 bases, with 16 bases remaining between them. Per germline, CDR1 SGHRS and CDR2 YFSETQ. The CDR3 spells CASSLETGKNTQYF. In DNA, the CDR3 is TGCGCCAGCAGCCTTGAGACCGGGAAAAATACGCAGTATTTT. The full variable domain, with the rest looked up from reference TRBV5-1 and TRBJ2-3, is KAGVTQTPRYLIKTRGQQVTLSCSPISGHRSVSWYQQTPGQGLQFLFEYFSETQRNKGNFPGRFSGRQFSNSRSEMNVSTLELGDSALYLCASSLETGKNTQYFGPGTRLTVL.

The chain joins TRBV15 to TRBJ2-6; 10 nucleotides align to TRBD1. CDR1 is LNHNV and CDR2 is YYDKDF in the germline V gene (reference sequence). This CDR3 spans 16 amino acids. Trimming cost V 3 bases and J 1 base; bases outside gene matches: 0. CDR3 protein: CATSRDRGSGANVLTF. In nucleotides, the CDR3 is TGTGCCACCAGCAGGGACAGGGGGTCTGGGGCCAACGTCCTGACTTTC.

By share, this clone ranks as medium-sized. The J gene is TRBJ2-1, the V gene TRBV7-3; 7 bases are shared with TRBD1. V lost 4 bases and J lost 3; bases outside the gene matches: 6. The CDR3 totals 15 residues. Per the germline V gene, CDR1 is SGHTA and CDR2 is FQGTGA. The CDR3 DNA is TGTGCCAGCAGCTCCGACAGGGTGGGCTACAATGAGCAGTTCTTC. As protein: CASSSDRVGYNEQFF.

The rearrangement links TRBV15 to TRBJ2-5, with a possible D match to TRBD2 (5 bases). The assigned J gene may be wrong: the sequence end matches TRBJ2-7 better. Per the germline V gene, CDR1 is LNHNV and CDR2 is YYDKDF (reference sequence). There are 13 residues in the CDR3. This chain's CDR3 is CATRGGLSNEQYF. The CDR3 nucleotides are TGTGCCACCAGGGGCGGGCTATCTAACGAGCAGTACTTC.

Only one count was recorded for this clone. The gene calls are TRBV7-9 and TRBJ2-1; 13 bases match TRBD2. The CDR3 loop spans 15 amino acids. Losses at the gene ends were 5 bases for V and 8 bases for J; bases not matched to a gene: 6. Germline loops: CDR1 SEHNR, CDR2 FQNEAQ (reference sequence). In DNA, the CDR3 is TGTGCCAGCAGCCGAACTAGCGGGGGGGCCGATGAGCAGTTCTTC. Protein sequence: CASSRTSGGADEQFF. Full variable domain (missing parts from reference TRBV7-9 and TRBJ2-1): DTGVSQNPRHKITKRGQNVTFRCDPISEHNRLYWYRQTLGQGPEFLTYFQNEAQLEKSRLLSDRFSAERPKGSFSTLEIQRTEQGDSAMYLCASSRTSGGADEQFFGPGTRLTVL.

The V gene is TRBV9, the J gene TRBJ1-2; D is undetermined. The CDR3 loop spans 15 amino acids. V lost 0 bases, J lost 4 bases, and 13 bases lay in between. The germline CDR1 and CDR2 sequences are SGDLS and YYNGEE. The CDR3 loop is CASSVAGSSGYGYTF. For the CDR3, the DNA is TGTGCCAGCAGCGTAGCGGGGAGTTCTGGCTATGGCTACACCTTC.

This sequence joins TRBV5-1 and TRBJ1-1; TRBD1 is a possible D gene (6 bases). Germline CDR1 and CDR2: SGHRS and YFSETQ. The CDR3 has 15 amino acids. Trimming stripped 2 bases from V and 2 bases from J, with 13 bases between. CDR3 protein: CASSFLGTSNTEAFF. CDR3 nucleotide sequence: TGCGCCAGCAGCTTTCTCGGGACAAGCAACACTGAAGCTTTCTTT. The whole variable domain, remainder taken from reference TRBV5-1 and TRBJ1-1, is KAGVTQTPRYLIKTRGQQVTLSCSPISGHRSVSWYQQTPGQGLQFLFEYFSETQRNKGNFPGRFSGRQFSNSRSEMNVSTLELGDSALYLCASSFLGTSNTEAFFGQGTRLTVV.

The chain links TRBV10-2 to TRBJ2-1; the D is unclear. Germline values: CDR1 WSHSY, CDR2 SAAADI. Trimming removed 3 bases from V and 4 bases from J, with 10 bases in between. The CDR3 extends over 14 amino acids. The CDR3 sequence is CASSETNNYNEQFF. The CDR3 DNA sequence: TGCGCCAGCAGTGAAACAAACAATTACAATGAGCAGTTCTTC.

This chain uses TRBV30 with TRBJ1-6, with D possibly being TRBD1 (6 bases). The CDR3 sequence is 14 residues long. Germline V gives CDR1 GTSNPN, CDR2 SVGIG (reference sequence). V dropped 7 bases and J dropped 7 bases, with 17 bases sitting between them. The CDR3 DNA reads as TGTGCCTTCAACCCCGGGAGGGGGAATTCACCCCTCCACTTT. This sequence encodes CAFNPGRGNSPLHF.

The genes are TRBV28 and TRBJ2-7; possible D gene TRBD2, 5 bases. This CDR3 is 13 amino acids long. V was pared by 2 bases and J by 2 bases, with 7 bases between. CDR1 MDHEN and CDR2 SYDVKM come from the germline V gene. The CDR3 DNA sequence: TGTGCCAGCAGTTTAGAGCGGCCCTACGAGCAGTACTTC. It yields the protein CASSLERPYEQYF.

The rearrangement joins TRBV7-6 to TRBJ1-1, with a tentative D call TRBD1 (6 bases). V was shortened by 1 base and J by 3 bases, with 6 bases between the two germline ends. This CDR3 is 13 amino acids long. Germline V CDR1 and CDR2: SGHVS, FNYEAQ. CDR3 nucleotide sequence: TGTGCCAGCAGCTTAGACAGGGACACTGAAGCTTTCTTT. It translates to CASSLDRDTEAFF.

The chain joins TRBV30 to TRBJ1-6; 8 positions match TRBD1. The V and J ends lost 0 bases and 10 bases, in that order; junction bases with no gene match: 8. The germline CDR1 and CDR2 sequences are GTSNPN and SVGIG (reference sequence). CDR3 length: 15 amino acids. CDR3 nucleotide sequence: TGTGCCTGGAGTGTACCGGACAGGGATAGCTCACCCCTCCACTTT. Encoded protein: CAWSVPDRDSSPLHF.

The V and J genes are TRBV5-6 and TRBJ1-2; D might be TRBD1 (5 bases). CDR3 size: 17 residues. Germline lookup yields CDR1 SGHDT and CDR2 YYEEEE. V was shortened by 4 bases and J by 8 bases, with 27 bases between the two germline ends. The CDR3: CASSPPFDSRFEWGYTF. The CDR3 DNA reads TGTGCCAGCAGCCCCCCATTTGACAGCCGCTTCGAGTGGGGCTACACCTTC.

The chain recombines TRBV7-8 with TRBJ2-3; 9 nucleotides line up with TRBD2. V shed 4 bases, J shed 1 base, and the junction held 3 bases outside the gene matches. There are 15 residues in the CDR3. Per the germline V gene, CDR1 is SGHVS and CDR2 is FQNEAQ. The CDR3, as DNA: TGTGCCAGCAGCTCATCTAGCGGGGGCACAGATACGCAGTATTTT. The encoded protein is CASSSSSGGTDTQYF.

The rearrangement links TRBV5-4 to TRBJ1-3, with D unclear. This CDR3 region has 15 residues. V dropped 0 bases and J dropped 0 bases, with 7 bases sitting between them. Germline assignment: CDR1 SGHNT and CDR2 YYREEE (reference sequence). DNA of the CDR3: TGTGCCAGCAGCTTGGGTCCTCGCTCTGGAAACACCATATATTTT. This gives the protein CASSLGPRSGNTIYF.

Written as DNA, the CDR3 is TGTGCCACCAGCAGCCCCTTCCGCGGGGGCTGGGATGAGCAGTTCTTC. The encoded protein is CATSSPFRGGWDEQFF. V gene TRBV15 combines with J gene TRBJ2-1, with a tentative D call TRBD2 (7 bases). The germline CDR1 and CDR2 sequences are LNHNV and YYDKDF (reference sequence). CDR3 size: 16 residues. Trimming removed 3 bases from V and 8 bases from J, with 20 bases in between.

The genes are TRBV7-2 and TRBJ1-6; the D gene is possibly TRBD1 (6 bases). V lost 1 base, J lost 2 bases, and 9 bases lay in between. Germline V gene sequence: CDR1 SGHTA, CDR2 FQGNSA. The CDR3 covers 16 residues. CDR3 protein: CASSLDRETYNSPLHF. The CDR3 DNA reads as TGTGCCAGCAGCTTAGACAGGGAAACCTATAATTCACCCCTCCACTTT.

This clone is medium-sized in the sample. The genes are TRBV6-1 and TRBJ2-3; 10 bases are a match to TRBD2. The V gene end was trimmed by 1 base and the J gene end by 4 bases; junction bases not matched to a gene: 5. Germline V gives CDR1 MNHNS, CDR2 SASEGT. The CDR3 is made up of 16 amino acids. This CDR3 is CASSEDSGGGADTQYF. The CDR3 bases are TGTGCCAGCAGTGAAGACAGCGGGGGGGGAGCAGATACGCAGTATTTT.

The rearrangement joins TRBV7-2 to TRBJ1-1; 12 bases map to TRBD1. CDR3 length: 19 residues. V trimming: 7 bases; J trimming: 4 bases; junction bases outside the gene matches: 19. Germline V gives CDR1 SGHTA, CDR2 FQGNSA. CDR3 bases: TGTGCCAGCAACGACCCCAGGGGACAGGGGGCCGCTTTGGGCACTGAAGCTTTCTTT. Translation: CASNDPRGQGAALGTEAFF.

The CDR3 DNA is TGTGCCAGCACTATCGACAGGGAGCGGTACAATGAGCAGTTCTTC. It specifies CASTIDRERYNEQFF. This chain links TRBV28 with TRBJ2-1; 7 nucleotides align to TRBD1. Looked up from germline, CDR1 is MDHEN and CDR2 is SYDVKM. The trim removed 7 bases at V and 4 bases at J, leaving 10 bases unmatched. CDR3 length equals 15 residues.

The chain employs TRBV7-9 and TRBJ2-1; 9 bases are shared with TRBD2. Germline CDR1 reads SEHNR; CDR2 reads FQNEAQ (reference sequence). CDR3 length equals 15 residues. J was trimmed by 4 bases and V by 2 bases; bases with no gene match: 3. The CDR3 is CASSLRLAEYNEQFF. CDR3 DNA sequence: TGTGCCAGCAGCTTAAGACTAGCGGAGTACAATGAGCAGTTCTTC.

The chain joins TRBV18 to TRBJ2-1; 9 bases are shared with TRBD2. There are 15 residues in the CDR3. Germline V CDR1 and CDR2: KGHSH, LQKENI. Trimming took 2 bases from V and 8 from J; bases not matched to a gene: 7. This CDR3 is CASSPGRGGLDEQFF. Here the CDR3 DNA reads TGTGCCAGCTCACCAGGGCGGGGGGGCCTCGATGAGCAGTTCTTC.

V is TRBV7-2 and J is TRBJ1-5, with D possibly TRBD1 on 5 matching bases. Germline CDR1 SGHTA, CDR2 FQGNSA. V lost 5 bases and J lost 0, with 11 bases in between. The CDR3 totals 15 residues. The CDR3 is CASSPRGYSNQPQHF. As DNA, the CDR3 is TGTGCCAGCAGCCCACGGGGGTATAGCAATCAGCCCCAGCATTTT. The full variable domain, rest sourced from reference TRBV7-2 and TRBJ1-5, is GAGVSQSPSNKVTEKGKDVELRCDPISGHTALYWYRQSLGQGLEFLIYFQGNSAPDKSGLPSDRFSAERTGGSVSTLTIQRTQQEDSAVYLCASSPRGYSNQPQHFGDGTRLSIL.

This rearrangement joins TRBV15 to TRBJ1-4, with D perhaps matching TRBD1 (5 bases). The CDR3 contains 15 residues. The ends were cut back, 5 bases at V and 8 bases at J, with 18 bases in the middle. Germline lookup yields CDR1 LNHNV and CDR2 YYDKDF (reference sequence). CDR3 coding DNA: TGTGCCACCAGCCCTGACGGGGGGTCCGGGGAAAAACTGTTTTTT. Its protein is CATSPDGGSGEKLFF. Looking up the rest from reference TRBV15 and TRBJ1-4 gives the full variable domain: DAMVIQNPRYQVTQFGKPVTLSCSQTLNHNVMYWYQQKSSQAPKLLFHYYDKDFNNEADTPDNFQSRRPNTSFCFLDIRSPGLGDTAMYLCATSPDGGSGEKLFFGSGTQLSVL.

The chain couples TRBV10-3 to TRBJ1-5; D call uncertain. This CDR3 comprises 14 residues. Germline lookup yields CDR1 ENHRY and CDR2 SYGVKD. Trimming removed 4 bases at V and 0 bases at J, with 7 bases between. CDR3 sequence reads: CAISGAGSNQPQHF. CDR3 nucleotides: TGTGCCATCAGTGGGGCGGGTAGCAATCAGCCCCAGCATTTT.

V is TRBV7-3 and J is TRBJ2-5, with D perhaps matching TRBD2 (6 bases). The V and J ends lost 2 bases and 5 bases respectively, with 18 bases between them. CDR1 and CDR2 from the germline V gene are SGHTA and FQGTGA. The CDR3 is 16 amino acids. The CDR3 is CASSLGPGTFDETQYF. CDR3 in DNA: TGTGCCAGCAGCTTAGGACCCGGGACTTTTGACGAGACCCAGTACTTC.